A single sample gave rise to the 20 T cell receptor beta chains below, sequenced in a study of cytomegalovirus exposure and HLA in healthy donors (dated by TCRdb to the late 2010s). Receptor libraries were prepared by the immunoSEQ multiplex PCR assay. The multiplex PCR relied on a mix of 60 forward primers for TCR Vbeta segments and 13 reverse primers for TCR Jbeta segments. The clones in this table, taken by TCRdb from immuneACCESS, are in-frame only. Not every clone is retained; where verified, under half of the shortfall comes from an unresolved V gene, and the cause of the rest is unknown. The sample includes 100,000 to 150,000 clones, with around three quarters observed a single time. Clones ranked in the top ten supply roughly 2% of the sample. The specimen sequenced was PBMCs. The receptor source for this set is a man younger than 35 in good health and CMV-seronegative.

V and J are TRBV5-1 and TRBJ1-6; D gene ambiguous. Germline CDR1 SGHRS, CDR2 YFSETQ. Trimming removed 2 bases from V and 6 bases from J, with 12 bases in between. The CDR3 is 15 amino acids. Here the CDR3 DNA reads TGCGCCAGCAGCTTATTGGTAATCAGTAATTCACCCCTCCACTTT. As protein: CASSLLVISNSPLHF.

This chain uses TRBV19 with TRBJ1-5; D might be TRBD1 (5 bases). Germline V gives CDR1 LNHDA, CDR2 SQIVND (reference sequence). Trimming stripped 6 bases from V and 4 bases from J, with 16 bases between. This CDR3 is built from 15 residues. CDR3 DNA sequence: TGTGCCAGTAGACGCGAAGGGGCGGTTAATCAGCCCCAGCATTTT. Translated, it gives CASRREGAVNQPQHF.

The J gene is TRBJ2-1, the V gene TRBV19, with 7 bases lining up with TRBD1. The V gene end was trimmed by 1 base and the J gene end by 1 base; junction bases not matched to a gene: 4. This CDR3 is built from 16 residues. The V gene's germline CDR1 is LNHDA and CDR2 SQIVND (reference sequence). CDR3: CASSIVSGGSYNEQFF. The CDR3 DNA is TGTGCCAGTAGTATAGTCTCAGGGGGATCCTACAATGAGCAGTTCTTC.

V usage is TRBV11-1 and J usage is TRBJ2-2; TRBD1 matches at 10 bases. Germline-derived CDR1 and CDR2 are SGHAT and FQDESV (reference sequence). V was clipped by 1 base and J by 6 bases; unmatched bases: 2. This CDR3 contains 15 residues. The CDR3 region is CASSLGQGASGELFF. CDR3 DNA: TGTGCCAGCAGCTTAGGACAGGGGGCTTCCGGGGAGCTGTTTTTT.

The chain couples TRBV7-8 to TRBJ2-3; 7 bases line up with TRBD1. V was pared by 1 base and J by 0 bases, with 7 bases of the junction left unmatched. CDR1 SGHVS and CDR2 FQNEAQ come from the germline V gene. The CDR3 length is 17 residues. The CDR3 spells CASSLEGTVTSTDTQYF. DNA of the CDR3: TGTGCCAGCAGCTTAGAAGGGACAGTCACTAGCACAGATACGCAGTATTTT.

The chain recombines TRBV5-1 with TRBJ2-3; possible D gene TRBD2, 6 bases. The CDR3 is 15 residues long. The germline V gene encodes CDR1 SGHRS and CDR2 YFSETQ. V lost 0 bases, J lost 1 base, and 9 bases lay in between. The CDR3 DNA follows: TGCGCCAGCAGCTTGGGGGAGGTCGGCACAGATACGCAGTATTTT. Translated: CASSLGEVGTDTQYF.

The CDR3 loop is CASLNPSGNGNEQFF. The CDR3 region has the DNA TGTGCCAGTCTCAACCCTAGCGGGAATGGCAATGAGCAGTTCTTC. This chain uses TRBV18 with TRBJ2-1, with TRBD2 matching 9 bases. Germline V gives CDR1 KGHSH, CDR2 LQKENI. V dropped 9 bases and J dropped 6; count of bases not matched to a gene: 12. The CDR3 length is 15 residues.

The chain has TRBV10-3 and TRBJ2-7, with 13 bases matching TRBD2. This CDR3 is built from 14 residues. V gave up 6 bases and J gave up 4 bases; unmatched junction bases: 3. Germline V CDR1 and CDR2: ENHRY, SYGVKD. CDR3 residues: CAISRTSGSYEQYF. The CDR3 DNA sequence: TGTGCCATCAGCCGGACTAGCGGGAGTTACGAGCAGTACTTC.

This rearrangement joins TRBV7-9 to TRBJ2-7; tentative D call: TRBD1 (6 bases). V shed 2 bases and J shed 2 bases, with 16 bases lying between them. This CDR3 region has 16 residues. Germline values: CDR1 SEHNR, CDR2 FQNEAQ (reference sequence). The CDR3 DNA sequence: TGTGCCAGCAGCTTATCAGGTCTGGACAGACCCTACGAGCAGTACTTC. Amino acid sequence: CASSLSGLDRPYEQYF.

V usage is TRBV28 and J usage is TRBJ2-7; 7 nucleotides agree with TRBD2. Germline V gene data show CDR1 as MDHEN and CDR2 as SYDVKM. The CDR3 runs to 12 residues. J gave up 8 bases and V 10 bases, and 11 bases lay outside the gene matches. The CDR3 DNA follows: TGTGCCAACTCACCCGGGGGGAGCCAGCAGTACTTC. Protein product: CANSPGGSQQYF.

The chain links TRBV5-1 to TRBJ1-1; 7 positions agree with TRBD1. Germline assignment: CDR1 SGHRS and CDR2 YFSETQ. The J segment lost 7 bases and the V segment lost 5 bases, leaving 11 bases of the junction unmatched. The CDR3 spans 14 residues. The CDR3: CASSSEVDRVEAFF. Written as DNA, the CDR3 is TGCGCCAGCAGTTCGGAGGTCGACAGGGTTGAAGCTTTCTTT.

This clone showed up just a few times. Different DNA sequences within this sample yield the same CDR3. The chain links TRBV2 to TRBJ1-1, with TRBD1 identical over 8 bases. The CDR3 spans 13 residues. The junction had 3 bases not matched to a gene; V was cut back by 8 bases and J by 1 base. Germline CDR1 is SNHLY and CDR2 is FYNNEI. CDR3: CASSGQGNTEAFF. CDR3 nucleotides: TGTGCCAGCTCTGGACAGGGGAACACTGAAGCTTTCTTT.

This clone was recorded only once. This chain uses TRBV5-1 with TRBJ2-3, with 7 nucleotides matching TRBD2. Germline V CDR1 and CDR2: SGHRS, YFSETQ. The CDR3 runs to 15 residues. V was pared by 5 bases and J by 2 bases, with 8 bases of the junction left unmatched. Here the CDR3 DNA reads TGCGCCAGCAGGGGAGGGCGGGACCCCACAGATACGCAGTATTTT. It specifies CASRGGRDPTDTQYF.

The V gene is TRBV5-1, the J gene TRBJ2-5; a possible D gene is TRBD2 (6 bases). V dropped 0 bases and J dropped 5 bases, with 23 bases sitting between them. CDR1 is SGHRS and CDR2 is YFSETQ in the germline V gene. The CDR3 extends over 18 amino acids. The chain's CDR3 is CASSLDGRNSAIIETQYF. The CDR3 DNA sequence: TGCGCCAGCAGCTTGGATGGGAGGAACTCGGCGATTATCGAGACCCAGTACTTC.

The rearrangement links TRBV2 to TRBJ2-2; TRBD1 matches at 8 bases. The CDR3 has 14 amino acids. Germline lookup yields CDR1 SNHLY and CDR2 FYNNEI. The V segment lost 6 bases and the J segment 5 bases; nucleotides outside the gene matches: 5. The CDR3 DNA sequence: TGTGCCAGCAGAGAGACAGGGGTGACCGGGGAGCTGTTTTTT. Its protein is CASRETGVTGELFF.

The CDR3 nucleotides read TGTGCCTGGAGTACCGGGACAGGGGTGGAGACCCAGTACTTC. Translated, it gives CAWSTGTGVETQYF. The rearrangement uses TRBV30 and TRBJ2-5; 10 bases match TRBD1. CDR3 length: 14 residues. The ends lost 2 bases at V and 5 bases at J; junction bases unmatched: 5. In germline, CDR1 is GTSNPN, CDR2 SVGIG (reference sequence).

The gene calls are TRBV7-9 and TRBJ2-7; the D is unclear. Looked up from germline, CDR1 is SEHNR and CDR2 is FQNEAQ (reference sequence). The CDR3 length is 12 residues. CDR3 sequence reads: CSSSSLLGEQYV. CDR3 nucleotide sequence: TGTTCCAGCAGCTCCCTTCTAGGCGAGCAGTACGTC.

This chain connects TRBV10-2 to TRBJ2-7, with TRBD2 identical over 11 bases. The CDR3 is made up of 15 amino acids. Germline-derived CDR1 and CDR2 are WSHSY and SAAADI. Trimming took 4 bases from V and 0 from J; bases not matched to a gene: 2. CDR3 DNA: TGCGCCAGCAGTGCGGGACTAGCGGACTCCTACGAGCAGTACGTC. Protein sequence: CASSAGLADSYEQYV.

The chain recombines TRBV7-3 with TRBJ1-6; a weak D match, TRBD1 (6 bases). V was clipped by 4 bases and J by 10 bases, with 14 bases between them. The CDR3 covers 14 residues. Germline CDR1 and CDR2: SGHTA and FQGTGA. CDR3 sequence: CASSSQGFGSPLHF. DNA of the CDR3: TGTGCCAGCAGCTCACAGGGCTTTGGCTCACCCCTCCACTTT.

V and J are TRBV7-9 and TRBJ2-3; TRBD2 aligns across 7 bases. Losses at the gene ends were 5 bases for V and 3 bases for J; bases not matched to a gene: 2. The CDR3 length is 13 residues. Germline V lookup: CDR1 SEHNR, CDR2 FQNEAQ (reference sequence). The chain's CDR3 is CASSRAGTDTQYF. DNA for the CDR3: TGTGCCAGCAGCCGAGCGGGAACAGATACGCAGTATTTT. Supplemented by reference TRBV7-9 and TRBJ2-3, the full variable domain reads DTGVSQNPRHKITKRGQNVTFRCDPISEHNRLYWYRQTLGQGPEFLTYFQNEAQLEKSRLLSDRFSAERPKGSFSTLEIQRTEQGDSAMYLCASSRAGTDTQYFGPGTRLTVL.